This T cell receptor beta chain was sequenced during a study of cytomegalovirus exposure and HLA in healthy donors (dated by TCRdb to between 2016 and 2019). Regarding the research as a whole: The 666 repertoires of the first cohort and the roughly 110 validation repertoires were produced on the same platform, according to a later analysis. The study was designed to test whether signatures of past pathogen exposure could be identified by cataloging public T cell receptors. Besides the first cohort of approximately 710 subjects, a separate validation cohort made up of over 100 different subjects was used. To predict cytomegalovirus infection status, the study combined high-throughput TCR immunosequencing, statistical association of individual TCRs with disease status, and machine learning.

About this clone itself: Which antigen it targets is not known. No per-base quality is available; no much larger clone lies one base away.

Library generation was performed with the immunoSEQ multiplex PCR assay. From the authors' description of their analysis: A statistical classification framework was built to diagnose cytomegalovirus status from the catalog of TCR beta chain sequences. In its TCRdb copy, this immuneACCESS table keeps in-frame sequences only and misses some clones. Where compared with another copy, unresolved V genes explain less than half of these, and the others have no known cause. V and J calls and clone size come straight from that table; D and trimming were deduced from the DNA. The sample includes approximately 160,000 clones, with approximately 80% observed a single time. The ten top clones hold around 2.4% of the sample. The research as a whole found: The authors suggested that the approach could potentially be generalized to other disease states and immunological phenotypes. All 130 or so repertoires were used to score co-occurrence in the validation cohort in a later analysis, because that analysis had no HLA typing for the cohort. In a later analysis, TCRs clustered in the first cohort were found to also tend to co-occur in the approximately 120 validation repertoires, with approximately 95% of cluster scores above 0. In vitro tests confirmed that a few of the cytomegalovirus-associated TCR beta chains recognize cytomegalovirus antigens. The study gave a list of about 170 TCR beta chains associated with cytomegalovirus. Most TCR sequences were observed very rarely across donors, whereas some public TCRs were present in many individuals. In both the original and validation cohorts, the classifier was reported to diagnose cytomegalovirus status with high specificity and sensitivity.

From a lookup of the germline V gene, CDR1 and CDR2 are MGHDK and SYGVNS. Trimming costs V 10 bases and J 10 bases, and their ends lie 13 bases apart. From the cysteine through the phenylalanine, the CDR3 covers 10 amino acids. The CDR3 DNA has 30 bases and is translated from base 1. Separate from the approximately 700-subject first cohort, the validation cohort of some 130 subjects was the group to which the donors belonged. This clonotype was sampled from a man aged 30 to 39 in good health and CMV-seropositive. The chain was built from TRBV25-1 and TRBJ1-2, with the D segment identity uncertain. Sequencing was carried out using PBMCs. The encoded CDR3 is CATRAAYYTF. The sequenced DNA: TGTGCCACCCGAGCCGCATACTACACCTTC.